Listed below are T cell receptor beta chains from one sample, sequenced in a study of blood T cell repertoires in COVID-19. Produced via immunoSEQ multiplex PCR; TCRdb's table is partial and in-frame only. The data show over 100,000 clones, about 89% seen once. The source material was peripheral blood. The source is a man aged 55 to 70 with COVID-19, enrolled during active disease. The CDR3 runs from the conserved cysteine through the conserved F or W. Fields, in order: D gene, clone size, V gene, J gene, CDR3 DNA, CDR3 protein. D genes are given only for firm matches. Size values are once, few and many counts, or a class for expanded clones, and some rows have none.

>.|.|TRBV3-1/TRBV3-2|TRBJ2-7
TGTGCCAGCAGCCAAGAGGGGACAACCTACGAGCAGTACTTC
CASSQEGTTYEQYF
>.|.|TRBV10-3|TRBJ1-2
TGTGCCATCAGTGAGACTCAAAGACAGGATGGCTACACCTTC
CAISETQRQDGYTF
>.|.|TRBV7-2|TRBJ2-1
TGTGCCAGCAGCCAGGGAGGCGCACGTTTGAATGAGCAGTTCTTC
CASSQGGARLNEQFF
>TRBD1|few|TRBV10-1|TRBJ2-7
TGCGCCAGCAGTGGGGACAGCTTGAGCTCCTACGAGCAGTACTTC
CASSGDSLSSYEQYF
>.|.|TRBV12-3/TRBV12-4|TRBJ2-5
TGTGCCAGCAGTTTTCAACAAGAGACCCAGTACTTC
CASSFQQETQYF
>.|.|TRBV3-1/TRBV3-2|TRBJ2-1
TGTGCCAGCAGCCAAGTGACGGGGTCCTACAATGAGCAGTTCTTC
CASSQVTGSYNEQFF
>.|.|TRBV5-1|TRBJ1-1
TGCGCCAGCAGCATACAGGGCGTGGGAACTGAAGCTTTCTTT
CASSIQGVGTEAFF
>.|.|TRBV10-1|TRBJ1-1
TGCGCCAGCAGTGAAAAGGAGCATCGATTTAACACTGAAGCTTTCTTT
CASSEKEHRFNTEAFF
>.|.|TRBV7-2|TRBJ1-2
TGTGCCAGCAGCTTAGCAGCGGAGTATGGCTACACCTTC
CASSLAAEYGYTF
>TRBD1|.|TRBV7-2|TRBJ1-3
TGTGCCAGCAGCACCTCGACAGGGGGCTCTGGAAACACCATATATTTT
CASSTSTGGSGNTIYF
>.|.|TRBV19|TRBJ1-2
TGTGCCAGTAGTATTAGGACAGTCGGCTACACCTTC
CASSIRTVGYTF
>.|.|TRBV11-2|TRBJ1-2
TGTGCCAGCAGCCCACGGACAGCTAACTATGGCTACACCTTC
CASSPRTANYGYTF
>.|.|TRBV25-1|TRBJ1-4
TGTGCCAGTCCGTTGAGGGGGAGAGGTGAAAAACTGTTTTTT
CASPLRGRGEKLFF
>TRBD1|few|TRBV5-1|TRBJ2-7
TGCGCCAGCAGCTCCGCCGGGACAGGAGGGGACGAGCAGTACTTC
CASSSAGTGGDEQYF
>.|.|TRBV5-4|TRBJ2-2
TGTGCCAGCAGCACCCCCCGAGGGGGGGCAACCGGGGAGCTGTTTTTT
CASSTPRGGATGELFF
>TRBD1|.|TRBV15|TRBJ1-1
TGTGCCACCAGCGCCCCCCGGGACAGTAAAATGAACACTGAAGCTTTCTTT
CATSAPRDSKMNTEAFF
>.|once|TRBV6-5|TRBJ1-3
TGTGCCAGCAGTTCTCCGGACATAGCTGGAAACACCATATATTTT
CASSSPDIAGNTIYF
>TRBD1|.|TRBV28|TRBJ1-3
TGTGCCAGCAGTGACGCCAGGGGGCGAGCTGGAAACACCATATATTTT
CASSDARGRAGNTIYF
>.|.|TRBV3-1/TRBV3-2|TRBJ1-1
TGTGCCAGCAGTTCGAGGGCCACTGAAGCTTTCTTT
CASSSRATEAFF
>.|.|TRBV6-2/TRBV6-3|TRBJ1-5
TGTGCCAGCAGTTACTCCGGGTCTCGGGTCGGTCAGCCCCAGCATTTT
CASSYSGSRVGQPQHF
>.|once|TRBV29-1|TRBJ2-3
TGCAGCGTTGATAAAAGGGGAGGGGGAGATACGCAGTATTTT
CSVDKRGGGDTQYF
>.|.|TRBV13|TRBJ2-2
TGTGCCAGCAGCTTAATAGGGGTAAACACCGGGGAGCTGTTTTTT
CASSLIGVNTGELFF
>.|once|TRBV23-1|TRBJ2-7
TGCGCCAGCAGTCAATGGTCACAGGGCTACGAGCAGTACTTC
CASSQWSQGYEQYF
>.|.|TRBV7-6|TRBJ2-5
TGTGCCAGCAGCCCCTACCGGGAGACCCAGTACTTC
CASSPYRETQYF
>TRBD2|.|TRBV13|TRBJ2-5
TGTGCCAGCAGCTCTCGGACTAGCGGGGGGGAGGAGACCCAGTACTTC
CASSSRTSGGEETQYF
>.|once|TRBV5-1|TRBJ2-3
TGCGCCAGCAGCTTGGATAGAGGCACAGATACGCAGTATTTT
CASSLDRGTDTQYF
>.|.|TRBV5-1|TRBJ2-1
TGCGCCAGCAGCTTGGACTCGCCTGACTACAATGAGCAGTTCTTC
CASSLDSPDYNEQFF
>.|once|TRBV4-3|TRBJ1-5
TGCGCCAGCAGCCCCTCGGAGGGGAGCAATCAGCCCCAGCATTTT
CASSPSEGSNQPQHF
>.|once|TRBV9|TRBJ1-4
TGTGCCAGCAGCGTAGGGGGCTTGAATGAAAAACTGTTTTTT
CASSVGGLNEKLFF
>.|.|TRBV18|TRBJ1-4
TGTGCCAGCTCATCCAGTCGTAATGAAAAACTGTTTTTT
CASSSSRNEKLFF
>.|.|TRBV19|TRBJ1-3
TGTGCCAGTAGTGACAGGATTAGAACTGGAAACACCATATATTTT
CASSDRIRTGNTIYF
>.|once|TRBV7-2|TRBJ1-3
TGTGCCAGCAGCCTCTATAGCTCTGGAAACACCATATATTTT
CASSLYSSGNTIYF
>.|.|TRBV7-2|TRBJ1-1
TGTGCCAGCAGCTCCCAGGGTTCGAACACTGAAGCTTTCTTT
CASSSQGSNTEAFF
>TRBD1|once|TRBV28|TRBJ1-6
TGTGCCAGCAGTTTACTTACAGGGGGCAAGAATTCACCCCTCCACTTT
CASSLLTGGKNSPLHF
>.|.|TRBV6-5|TRBJ1-5
TGTGCCAGCAGTTCCAGGAGCAATCAGCCCCAGCATTTT
CASSSRSNQPQHF
>TRBD1|few|TRBV12-5|TRBJ2-6
TGTGCTAGTGGTTCTCCGGACAGGGTCCACTCTGGGGCCAACGTCCTGACTTTC
CASGSPDRVHSGANVLTF
>TRBD2|.|TRBV28|TRBJ2-7
TGTGCCAGCAGCCTAGGGAGGGCAGGGCGTCAGTACTTC
CASSLGRAGRQYF
>TRBD1|.|TRBV10-3|TRBJ1-2
TGTGCCATCAGTGATTCTCCGGGACAGGGTTCCGGGAGTAACTATGGCTACACCTTC
CAISDSPGQGSGSNYGYTF
>TRBD1|.|TRBV6-2/TRBV6-3|TRBJ1-1
TGTGCCAGCAGTTACCCCAACAGACAGGGTCGGGACTCGCTGGAGGCTTTCTTT
CASSYPNRQGRDSLEAFF
>.|.|TRBV20-1|TRBJ1-5
TGCAGTGCTCGGGCGGGGGCCCAGCATTTT
CSARAGAQHF
>.|few|TRBV9|TRBJ1-3
TGTGCCAGCAGCGTGGCAGGGCCTGGAAACACCATATATTTT
CASSVAGPGNTIYF
>.|.|TRBV20-1|TRBJ2-1
TGCAGTGCGACCCGACAGCAGCAGTTCTTC
CSATRQQQFF
>.|.|TRBV7-2|TRBJ1-5
TGTGCCAGCAGCCCGGCGACAGGAGGCAATCAGCCCCAGCATTTT
CASSPATGGNQPQHF
>TRBD1|once|TRBV12-5|TRBJ1-6
TGTGCTAGTGGGGTCCGGGACAGCAATTCACCCCTCCACTTT
CASGVRDSNSPLHF
>TRBD1|.|TRBV10-3|TRBJ1-3
TGTGCCATCAGAAGGGACAGAAAGGTGGGAAACACCATATATTTT
CAIRRDRKVGNTIYF
>TRBD2|.|TRBV6-6|TRBJ2-3
TGTGCCAGCAAGGCTAGCGGTGGGACAGATACGCAGTATTTT
CASKASGGTDTQYF
>TRBD1|.|TRBV7-6|TRBJ1-3
TGTGCCAGCAGCCCATTAAGAGGGGACAGGATGAGCTCTGGAAACACCATATATTTT
CASSPLRGDRMSSGNTIYF
>.|.|TRBV6-6|TRBJ1-1
TGTGCCAGCAGCTACCCCCAGACAGGGAACACTGAAGCTTTCTTT
CASSYPQTGNTEAFF